The following is a T cell receptor beta chain sequence with its context. The data are from a study of T-cell reconstitution after alpha-beta-depleted transplantation in children. Germline lookup yields CDR1 ENHRY and CDR2 SYGVKD. V gave up 3 bases and J gave up 3 bases, with 6 bases separating them. The CDR3 is 13 amino acids. Unique molecular identifiers were incorporated during preparation of the TCRbeta library. MiXCR, run by TCRdb on the PCR reads, gives a single entry per CDR3 protein. The sample lists about 200,000 distinct CDR3 sequences; approximately 17% were seen once. The chain links TRBV10-3 to TRBJ1-3; D is undetermined. The sample was PBMCs, mostly from graft donor cells, taken 360 days after TCRalphabeta/CD19-depleted stem cell transplant. This clonotype was obtained from a male patient aged 2 to 10 who had a stem cell transplant for acute lymphoblastic leukemia, so the T cells may come from the graft donor. CDR3 loop: CAISEAGGNTIYF. CDR3 coding DNA: TGTGCCATCAGTGAAGCCGGTGGAAACACCATATATTTT.